These 14 T cell receptor beta chains were all obtained from the same sample, sequenced in a study of shared clonotypes between healthy human individuals. The table came from immunoSEQ multiplex PCR; TCRdb's copy has only in-frame clones and leaves some out. The data show roughly 400,000 clones, 90% to 98% seen once. Sequencing used memory CD8+ T cells sorted from blood. Stated subset: CD45RO+ cells pooled with CCR7-negative TemRA cells. The receptors were gathered from a man aged 25 to 45 in good health.

This clone was observed a single time. The chain uses TRBV2 and TRBJ2-3; 9 bases align to TRBD2. Germline lookup yields CDR1 SNHLY and CDR2 FYNNEI. This CDR3 comprises 16 residues. J was trimmed by 2 bases and V by 1 base; bases with no gene match: 4. The CDR3 sequence is CASSEGLAGFTDTQYF. CDR3 nucleotides: TGTGCCAGCAGTGAAGGCCTAGCGGGGTTCACAGATACGCAGTATTTT.

J is TRBJ2-3 and V is TRBV4-1; D not resolved. Trimming left V 3 bases short and J 2 bases short, with 18 bases between. Germline-derived CDR1 and CDR2 are MGHRA and YSYEKL. This CDR3 spans 17 amino acids. The CDR3 bases are TGCGCCAGCAGCCACCAATCCGGATACGTCTCCACAGATACGCAGTATTTT. This translates into CASSHQSGYVSTDTQYF.

V and J are TRBV28 and TRBJ2-1; 9 positions match TRBD2. The J segment lost 2 bases and the V segment lost 5 bases, leaving 10 bases of the junction unmatched. CDR1 and CDR2 from the germline V gene are MDHEN and SYDVKM. The CDR3 loop spans 17 amino acids. The chain's CDR3 is CASSHPGLALTYNEQFF. CDR3 bases: TGTGCCAGCAGTCATCCGGGACTAGCTTTAACCTACAATGAGCAGTTCTTC.

The sample holds one count of this clone. V gene TRBV9 combines with J gene TRBJ2-5, with 15 bases that match TRBD2. V lost 3 bases to trimming and J lost 5 bases; unmatched junction nucleotides: 5. CDR1 is SGDLS and CDR2 is YYNGEE in the germline V gene. The length of the CDR3 is 16 residues. The CDR3 loop reads CASSGGLAGGPETQYF. CDR3 DNA: TGTGCCAGCAGCGGCGGACTAGCGGGAGGGCCCGAGACCCAGTACTTC.

This rearrangement joins TRBV5-5 to TRBJ2-2; 7 bases line up with TRBD2. This CDR3 has 14 residues. V lost 4 bases, J lost 0 bases, and 0 bases stayed unmatched. Per germline, CDR1 SGHKS and CDR2 YYEKEE (reference sequence). The CDR3 loop reads CASSGLANTGELFF. The CDR3 DNA follows: TGTGCCAGCAGCGGACTAGCGAACACCGGGGAGCTGTTTTTT.

The V and J genes are TRBV25-1 and TRBJ2-7, with TRBD2 as a possible D gene (6 bases). Trimming shortened V by 5 bases and J by 8 bases, and 25 bases separated the two germline ends. This CDR3 is 16 amino acids long. CDR1 and CDR2 from the germline V gene are MGHDK and SYGVNS. DNA of the CDR3: TGTGCCAGCAGTCCCGACCCCGGCGGGGCCCCTAAGAAGCAGTACTTC. This encodes CASSPDPGGAPKKQYF.

This sequence joins TRBV7-6 and TRBJ2-1, with TRBD2 matching 9 bases. There are 15 residues in the CDR3. Germline-derived CDR1 and CDR2 are SGHVS and FNYEAQ. V lost 5 bases and J lost 2; bases outside the gene matches: 4. In DNA form, the CDR3 reads TGTGCCAGCAGCCTACGACTAGCGGCCTACAATGAGCAGTTCTTC. The encoded protein is CASSLRLAAYNEQFF.

This clone is a singleton in its sample. J is TRBJ2-7 and V is TRBV19; 9 positions agree with TRBD1. CDR1 and CDR2 (germline): LNHDA, SQIVND (reference sequence). The CDR3 loop spans 16 amino acids. Unmatched junction bases numbered 10, after V lost 5 bases and J lost 2 bases. CDR3: CASSLLPGQGTYEQYF. The CDR3 bases are TGTGCCAGTAGTCTCCTTCCGGGACAGGGTACCTACGAGCAGTACTTC.

The chain combines TRBV19 with TRBJ2-1; D may be TRBD2 (6 bases). The CDR3 is made up of 16 amino acids. V lost 4 bases and J lost 0, with 13 bases in between. Germline V gene lookup returns CDR1 LNHDA and CDR2 SQIVND (reference sequence). The chain's CDR3 is CASSKAEGHSYNEQFF. CDR3 bases: TGTGCCAGTAGTAAAGCGGAGGGCCACTCCTACAATGAGCAGTTCTTC.

The rearrangement joins TRBV7-9 to TRBJ2-5; D not certain. With 2 bases removed from V and 1 base from J, the gap between germline ends came to 11 bases. This CDR3 is built from 15 residues. The germline V gene encodes CDR1 SEHNR and CDR2 FQNEAQ (reference sequence). CDR3 coding DNA: TGTGCCAGCAGCTTACTCGCGTCAAGCCAAGAGACCCAGTACTTC. Protein sequence: CASSLLASSQETQYF.

The chain employs TRBV13 and TRBJ2-3; the match to TRBD2 covers 10 bases. There are 14 residues in the CDR3. With 6 bases clipped from V and 7 bases from J, the junction kept 7 bases outside the gene matches. Germline V gene sequence: CDR1 PRHDT, CDR2 FYEKMQ (reference sequence). CDR3: CASSPGTSAYTQYF. CDR3 DNA sequence: TGTGCCAGCAGTCCCGGGACTAGCGCTTATACGCAGTATTTT. Variable domain in full (rest from reference TRBV13 and TRBJ2-3): AAGVIQSPRHLIKEKRETATLKCYPIPRHDTVYWYQQGPGQDPQFLISFYEKMQSDKGSIPDRFSAQQFSDYHSELNMSSLELGDSALYFCASSPGTSAYTQYFGPGTRLTVL.

This clone has a single count. V usage is TRBV10-3 and J usage is TRBJ2-1, with 8 bases lining up with TRBD2. V shed 10 bases, J shed 7 bases, and the junction held 12 bases outside the gene matches. Germline assignment: CDR1 ENHRY and CDR2 SYGVKD. CDR3 length: 14 residues. CDR3 region: CATSGTRGLNEQFF. As DNA, the CDR3 is TGTGCCACCTCCGGGACTAGGGGCCTAAATGAGCAGTTCTTC.

The CDR3 region has the DNA TGTGCCAGCGTCCCAGGCACCGGGGAGCTGTTTTTT. The encoded protein is CASVPGTGELFF. V is TRBV2 and J is TRBJ2-2, with unresolved D. V was clipped by 8 bases and J by 4 bases, with 8 bases between them. Germline lookup yields CDR1 SNHLY and CDR2 FYNNEI. The CDR3 has 12 amino acids.

The chain uses TRBV18 and TRBJ1-1, with 8 bases aligning to TRBD1. The CDR3 is 17 residues long. The germline V gene has CDR1 KGHSH and CDR2 LQKENI. V gave up 5 bases and J gave up 1 base; unmatched junction bases: 12. Here the CDR3 reads CASSAWTGSGRNTEAFF. The CDR3 nucleotides are TGTGCCAGCTCAGCATGGACAGGGAGCGGGAGGAACACTGAAGCTTTCTTT.